These T cell receptor beta chains were read from a single sample in a study of beta chain features in type 1 diabetes. Measured with immunoSEQ multiplex PCR; TCRdb has only the in-frame clones, and not every one. Here the sample spans about 160,000 clones, under 9.5% being singletons. Specimen: central memory CD4+ T cells from blood. The receptors originated from a man in his late teens or twenties with type 1 diabetes. Each CDR3 is given with its conserved first and last residue. Each record gives: CDR3 DNA, CDR3 protein, CDR3 length, D gene, V gene, clone size, J gene. D genes are given only for firm matches. Size is stated for part of the rows, as once, few or many counts, or as a class when the clone is expanded.

TGCGCCAGCAGCTTGGGGCACGGCCAGGACACTGAAGCTTTCTTT | CASSLGHGQDTEAFF | 15 | NA | TRBV5-1 | NA | TRBJ1-1
TGTGCCAGCAGCACCGGAGGGACTTCTAGCACAGATACGCAGTATTTT | CASSTGGTSSTDTQYF | 16 | NA | TRBV7-9 | few | TRBJ2-3
TGTGCCAGCACCTCCAGGGGGCGGTTTCGCTATTTGGCGGGCTACACCTTC | CASTSRGRFRYLAGYTF | 17 | TRBD1 | TRBV13 | NA | TRBJ1-2
TGCGCCAGCAGCTTGGCTAGCGGGAGTAAGGACAATGAGCAGTTCTTC | CASSLASGSKDNEQFF | 16 | TRBD2 | TRBV5-1 | NA | TRBJ2-1
TGTGCCAGCAGTTATAACGGACAGGGAAGCTATGGCTACACCTTC | CASSYNGQGSYGYTF | 15 | TRBD1 | TRBV6-5 | NA | TRBJ1-2
TGCAGCGTTGGGACGGACAGGGGGAACACTGAAGCTTTCTTT | CSVGTDRGNTEAFF | 14 | TRBD1 | TRBV29-1 | NA | TRBJ1-1
TGTGCCAGCAGCCCTGGACAGGGGTCGACTGAAGCTTTCTTT | CASSPGQGSTEAFF | 14 | TRBD1 | TRBV7-2 | NA | TRBJ1-1
TGTGCCAGCAGTGAAGCAGACGACAGGGAGGAGTACTTC | CASSEADDREEYF | 13 | NA | TRBV6-1 | once | TRBJ2-7
TGTGCCAGCAGTTACAGGGGCACTGAAGCTTTCTTT | CASSYRGTEAFF | 12 | TRBD1 | TRBV25-1 | few | TRBJ1-1
TGTGCCAGCAGCTTTAGACAGGGGGCGCGTGGAAACACCATATATTTT | CASSFRQGARGNTIYF | 16 | TRBD1 | TRBV11-2 | few | TRBJ1-3
TGTGCCAGCAGTTCGCGGGACAGGAGAAGGACCCAGTACTTC | CASSSRDRRRTQYF | 14 | TRBD1 | TRBV28 | NA | TRBJ2-5
TGTGCCAGTACCCAACCGTCGGGAGCCACAGATACGCAGTATTTT | CASTQPSGATDTQYF | 15 | NA | TRBV19 | NA | TRBJ2-3
TGTGCCAGCAGTTCCGGGACAGGACCCTATGGCTACACCTTC | CASSSGTGPYGYTF | 14 | TRBD1 | TRBV2 | many | TRBJ1-2
TGTGCCAGCATGCGGGGGGACACCGGGGAGCTGTTTTTT | CASMRGDTGELFF | 13 | TRBD2 | TRBV6-6 | NA | TRBJ2-2
TGTGCCAGTAGTACCGAGGGAGGGTTCGGTAACGAGCAGTACTTC | CASSTEGGFGNEQYF | 15 | TRBD2 | TRBV19 | NA | TRBJ2-7
TGTGCCAGCAGCCCCGGGGATGCGTATGGCTACACCTTC | CASSPGDAYGYTF | 13 | NA | TRBV7-8 | NA | TRBJ1-2
TGTGCCAGCAGCTTAGTCAGCTCCTACGAGCAGTACTTC | CASSLVSSYEQYF | 13 | NA | TRBV7-2 | NA | TRBJ2-7